The 9 T cell receptor beta chains below were found in one sample sequenced in a study of T-cell memory formation after mild COVID-19. TCRdb reprocessed the 5' RACE reads with MiXCR, giving one entry per CDR3 protein. The table includes 380,000 or so distinct CDR3 sequences, approximately 13% detected once. The sequenced sample consisted of PBMCs or a T cell subset sorted from them (not recorded which). Receptors originate from a man aged 18 to 29 who had mild COVID-19 (a few samples of this study predate the infection). Cell type and time point are not known.

The genes are TRBV7-9 and TRBJ2-3; the D is unclear. CDR3 length equals 14 residues. The germline V gene has CDR1 SEHNR and CDR2 FQNEAQ (reference sequence). V dropped 7 bases and J dropped 0 bases, with 11 bases sitting between them. The CDR3 loop reads CASTGVGSTDTQYF. CDR3 bases: TGTGCCAGCACCGGAGTTGGTAGCACAGATACGCAGTATTTT.

This clonotype was recorded many times. The rearrangement links TRBV12-3 or TRBV12-4 to TRBJ2-5; D unresolved. The CDR3 contains 11 residues. V was shortened by 3 bases and J by 6 bases, with 5 bases between the two germline ends. CDR3 residues: CASSFLKTQYF. Here the CDR3 DNA reads TGTGCCAGCAGTTTCCTTAAGACCCAGTACTTC.

In this sample, this clonotype turned up a few times. The rearrangement joins TRBV29-1 to TRBJ2-5; TRBD2 matches 10 bases. This CDR3 has 13 amino acids. Trimming removed 3 bases from V and 9 bases from J; junction bases left unmatched: 7. Germline assignment: CDR1 SQVTM and CDR2 ANQGSEA. This CDR3 reads CSVDVGTSVSQYF. The CDR3 DNA follows: TGCAGCGTTGATGTTGGGACTAGCGTTTCCCAGTACTTC.

The chain has TRBV5-1 and TRBJ1-4, with D maybe TRBD1 (5 bases). Germline-derived CDR1 and CDR2 are SGHRS and YFSETQ. Trimming stripped 4 bases from V and 4 bases from J, with 14 bases between. The CDR3 contains 15 residues. CDR3 protein: CASSRGQAINEKLFF. CDR3 in DNA: TGCGCCAGCAGCCGGGGCCAGGCGATTAATGAAAAACTGTTTTTT.

The chain carries TRBV7-2 and TRBJ2-3; D not certain. The CDR3 sequence is 14 residues long. Trimming removed 1 base from V and 5 bases from J, with 10 bases in between. Germline CDR1 SGHTA, CDR2 FQGNSA. The CDR3 bases are TGTGCCAGCAGCTTAGAATCGGCGGTAGATACGCAGTATTTT. Its translation is CASSLESAVDTQYF.

The V and J genes are TRBV5-1 and TRBJ2-1; 10 nucleotides agree with TRBD1. Trimming cost V 4 bases and J 6 bases; bases outside gene matches: 7. CDR1 is SGHRS and CDR2 is YFSETQ in the germline V gene. There are 15 residues in the CDR3. CDR3 in DNA: TGCGCCAGCAGCAGACAGGGGGCTGAAAGCAATGAGCAGTTCTTC. Encoded protein: CASSRQGAESNEQFF.

The J gene is TRBJ2-5, the V gene TRBV7-3, with TRBD1 identical over 7 bases. Germline trimming cut 1 base from V and 1 base from J; bases unmatched to any gene: 12. The germline CDR1 and CDR2 sequences are SGHTA and FQGTGA. This CDR3 is 18 amino acids long. CDR3 in amino acids: CASSLKGPGQQFQETQYF. CDR3 nucleotide sequence: TGTGCCAGCAGCTTAAAGGGCCCGGGACAGCAGTTCCAAGAGACCCAGTACTTC.

V gene TRBV4-1 combines with J gene TRBJ2-1; 7 bases agree with TRBD1. V dropped 0 bases and J dropped 5; count of bases not matched to a gene: 7. Per the germline V gene, CDR1 is MGHRA and CDR2 is YSYEKL. CDR3 length equals 16 residues. CDR3 sequence (DNA): TGCGCCAGCAGCCAAGAGGGACAGTGGGGAAACAATGAGCAGTTCTTC. It yields the protein CASSQEGQWGNNEQFF.

This clonotype was detected only a few times. For the CDR3, the DNA is TGCAGTGCTAGAGATCTCCGGGGGGGAGAGACCCAGTACTTC. It specifies CSARDLRGGETQYF. The chain recombines TRBV20-1 with TRBJ2-5, with TRBD2 matching 8 bases. CDR3 length equals 14 residues. With 0 bases clipped from V and 4 bases from J, the junction kept 4 bases outside the gene matches. Germline CDR1 is DFQATT and CDR2 is SNEGSKA (reference sequence).